This T cell receptor (beta chain) stems from a study of T cell repertoires in cytomegalovirus infection. About the study: CMV infection plus the matching HLA type was flagged by public TCR beta signatures. General study points: Cumulated frequencies of public TCR beta families served to identify carriers of CMV plus the relevant HLA. It was HLA-C-restricted CMV-specific TCR beta clonotypes that dominated the response ex vivo.

MiXCR, applied by TCRdb to the reads, yields one record per CDR3 protein. The data contain approximately 750,000 distinct CDR3 sequences, approximately 34% of them singletons. As regards this clonotype: The antigen is not known.

CDR1 is PRHDT, CDR2 FYEKMQ, per germline (reference sequence). The length of the CDR3 is 15 residues. The germline V and J ends were trimmed by 3 bases and 1 base, with 12 bases remaining between them. Sample: PBMCs. The receptor comes from a human donor in good health (CMV status not recorded). Some clones in this sample may be carry-over from other donors' samples. The chain couples TRBV13 to TRBJ1-2; D not resolved. CDR3 DNA: TGTGCCAGCAGCTTGTTAAGACTTCGTAACTATGGCTACACCTTC. Its protein product is CASSLLRLRNYGYTF.